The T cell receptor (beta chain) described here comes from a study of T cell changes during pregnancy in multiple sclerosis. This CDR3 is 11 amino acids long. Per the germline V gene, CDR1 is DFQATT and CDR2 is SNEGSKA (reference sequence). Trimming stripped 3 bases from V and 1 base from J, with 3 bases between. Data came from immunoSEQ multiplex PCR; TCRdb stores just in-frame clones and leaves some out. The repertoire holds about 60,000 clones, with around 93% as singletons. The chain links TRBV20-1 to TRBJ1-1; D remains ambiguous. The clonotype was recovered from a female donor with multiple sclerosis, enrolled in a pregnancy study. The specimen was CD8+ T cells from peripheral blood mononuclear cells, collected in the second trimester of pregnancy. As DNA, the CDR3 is TGCAGTGCTAGGGCGAACACTGAAGCTTTCTTT. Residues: CSARANTEAFF.